This T cell receptor beta chain was sequenced in a study of blood T cell repertoires in COVID-19. Study information: Samples of COVID-19 (acute and convalescent) were obtained from the United States, Italy and Spain. T cells, B-cell-depleted T cells, or PBMCs supplied cDNA or gDNA.

The ends were cut back, 3 bases at V and 1 base at J, with 4 bases in the middle. There are 12 residues in the CDR3. Germline CDR1 reads KGHSH; CDR2 reads LQKENI. In the authors' workflow: Estimation of nucleated cell counts was performed using reference gene primer amplification. Assay used: immunoSEQ multiplex PCR; TCRdb lists only in-frame clones, some missing. Clone size and V and J calls were adopted from that table, with D and trimming inferred from the DNA. The table lists roughly 150,000 clones, 83% of them singletons. The sequencing input was peripheral blood. This clonotype originated in a woman aged 70 to 79 who had recovered from COVID-19. This chain connects TRBV18 to TRBJ2-7, with D hard to call. CDR3 DNA: TGTGCCAGCTCACCCACATCCTACGAGCAGTACTTC. As protein: CASSPTSYEQYF.